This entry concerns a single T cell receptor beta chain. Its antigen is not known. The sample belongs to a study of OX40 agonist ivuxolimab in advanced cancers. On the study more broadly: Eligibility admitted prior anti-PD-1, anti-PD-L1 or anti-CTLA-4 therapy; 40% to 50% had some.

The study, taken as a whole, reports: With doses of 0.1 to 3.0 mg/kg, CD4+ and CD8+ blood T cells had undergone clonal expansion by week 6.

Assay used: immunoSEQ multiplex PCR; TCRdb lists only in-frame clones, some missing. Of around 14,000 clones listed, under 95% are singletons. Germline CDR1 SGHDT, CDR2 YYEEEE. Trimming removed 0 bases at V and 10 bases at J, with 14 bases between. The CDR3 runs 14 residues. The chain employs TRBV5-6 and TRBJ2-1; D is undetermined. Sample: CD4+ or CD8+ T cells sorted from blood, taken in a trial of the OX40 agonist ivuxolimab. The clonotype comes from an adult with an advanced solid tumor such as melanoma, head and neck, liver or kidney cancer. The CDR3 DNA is TGTGCCAGCAGCTTGGTTTCTACCGCTCGGGAGCAGTTCTTC. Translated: CASSLVSTAREQFF.